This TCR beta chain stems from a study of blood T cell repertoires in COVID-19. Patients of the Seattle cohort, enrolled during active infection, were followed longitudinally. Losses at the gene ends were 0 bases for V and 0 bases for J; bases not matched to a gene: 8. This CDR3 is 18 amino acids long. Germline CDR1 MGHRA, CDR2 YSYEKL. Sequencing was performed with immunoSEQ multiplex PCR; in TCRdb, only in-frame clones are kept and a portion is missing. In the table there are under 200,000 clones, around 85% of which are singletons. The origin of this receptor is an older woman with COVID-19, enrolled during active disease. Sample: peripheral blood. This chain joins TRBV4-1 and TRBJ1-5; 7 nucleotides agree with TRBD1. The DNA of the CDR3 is TGCGCCAGCAGCCAAGACAGGGCAGGGGGTTATAGCAATCAGCCCCAGCATTTT. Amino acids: CASSQDRAGGYSNQPQHF.